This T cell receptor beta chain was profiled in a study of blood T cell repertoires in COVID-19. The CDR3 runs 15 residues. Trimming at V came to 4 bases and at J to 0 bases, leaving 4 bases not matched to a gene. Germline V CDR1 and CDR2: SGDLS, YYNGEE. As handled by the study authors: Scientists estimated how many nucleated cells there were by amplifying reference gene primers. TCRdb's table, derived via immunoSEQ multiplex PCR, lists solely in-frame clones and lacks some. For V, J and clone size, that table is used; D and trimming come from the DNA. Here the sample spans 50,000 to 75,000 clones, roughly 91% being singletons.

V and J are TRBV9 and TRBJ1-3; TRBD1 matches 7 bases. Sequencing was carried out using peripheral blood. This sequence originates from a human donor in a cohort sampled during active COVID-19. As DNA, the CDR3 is TGTGCCAGCAGCCCTGGGGACAGCTCTGGAAACACCATATATTTT. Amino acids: CASSPGDSSGNTIYF.